Below, 4 T cell receptor beta chains from the same sample are listed, as sequenced in a study of control samples from healthy donors and cancer patients. This table comes from immunoSEQ multiplex PCR, and its TCRdb copy is limited to in-frame clones, with some not included. The data hold some 150,000 clones, with roughly 94% observed a single time. Sequences were obtained from blood. These receptors were collected from a man aged 35 to 55 in good health.

The chain combines TRBV25-1 with TRBJ1-1; D gene unclear. The CDR3 runs 12 residues. V was trimmed by 7 bases and J by 4 bases, leaving 10 bases between them. Germline V gives CDR1 MGHDK, CDR2 SYGVNS. The CDR3, as DNA: TGTGCCAGCATCTCCTTCAGCACTGAAGCTTTCTTT. Translating gives CASISFSTEAFF.

The rearrangement links TRBV14 to TRBJ1-6; 9 bases align to TRBD1. Germline V gives CDR1 SGHDN, CDR2 FVKESK. The CDR3 contains 15 residues. The V segment lost 4 bases and the J segment 10 bases; nucleotides outside the gene matches: 8. This chain's CDR3 is CASSPIQGARSPLHF. DNA for the CDR3: TGTGCCAGCAGCCCGATACAGGGGGCGAGGTCACCCCTCCACTTT. The variable domain in full, completed from reference TRBV14 and TRBJ1-6, reads EAGVTQFPSHSVIEKGQTVTLRCDPISGHDNLYWYRRVMGKEIKFLLHFVKESKQDESGMPNNRFLAERTGGTYSTLKVQPAELEDSGVYFCASSPIQGARSPLHFGNGTRLTVT.

The chain is built from TRBV18 and TRBJ1-2, with TRBD1 as a possible D gene (5 bases). V lost 4 bases, J lost 2 bases, and 11 bases lay in between. Germline CDR1 is KGHSH and CDR2 is LQKENI. The CDR3 totals 14 residues. CDR3 amino acids: CASSLGGINYGYTF. CDR3 nucleotide sequence: TGTGCCAGCTCACTCGGGGGGATAAACTATGGCTACACCTTC.

There are a few counts of this clone. J is TRBJ2-7 and V is TRBV19; 9 positions agree with TRBD2. Germline V gene sequence: CDR1 LNHDA, CDR2 SQIVND (reference sequence). Losses at the gene ends were 4 bases for V and 4 bases for J; bases not matched to a gene: 5. The CDR3 has 14 amino acids. The CDR3 bases are TGTGCCAGTAGTACCCTGACTAGCGGATACGAGCAGTACTTC. Residues: CASSTLTSGYEQYF.